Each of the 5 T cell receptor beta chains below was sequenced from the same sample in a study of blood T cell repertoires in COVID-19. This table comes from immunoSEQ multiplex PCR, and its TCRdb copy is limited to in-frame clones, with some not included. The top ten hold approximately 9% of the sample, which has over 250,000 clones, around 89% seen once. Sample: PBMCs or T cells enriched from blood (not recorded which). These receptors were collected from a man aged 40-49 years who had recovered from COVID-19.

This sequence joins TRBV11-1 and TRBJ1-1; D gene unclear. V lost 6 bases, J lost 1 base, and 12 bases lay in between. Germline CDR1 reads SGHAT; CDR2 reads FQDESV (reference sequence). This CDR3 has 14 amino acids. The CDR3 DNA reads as TGTGCCAGCAGGAAGGACGGGAGGAACACTGAAGCTTTCTTT. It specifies CASRKDGRNTEAFF.

The CDR3 DNA follows: TGTGCCAGCAGTTTAGTAACGGGGGAAAAACTGTTTTTT. As protein: CASSLVTGEKLFF. This chain connects TRBV12-3 or TRBV12-4 to TRBJ1-4, with D unclear. V shed 1 base and J shed 8 bases, with 8 bases lying between them. The CDR3 has 13 residues.

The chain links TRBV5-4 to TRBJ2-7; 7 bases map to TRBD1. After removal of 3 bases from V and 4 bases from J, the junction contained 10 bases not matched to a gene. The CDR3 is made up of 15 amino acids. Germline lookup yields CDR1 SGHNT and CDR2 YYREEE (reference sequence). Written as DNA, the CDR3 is TGTGCCAGCAGCTCACCGGGACAGAGCTTTTACGAGCAGTACTTC. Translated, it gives CASSSPGQSFYEQYF. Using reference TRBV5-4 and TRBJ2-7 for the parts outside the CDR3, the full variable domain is ETGVTQSPTHLIKTRGQQVTLRCSSQSGHNTVSWYQQALGQGPQFIFQYYREEENGRGNFPPRFSGLQFPNYSSELNVNALELDDSALYLCASSSPGQSFYEQYFGPGTRLTVT.

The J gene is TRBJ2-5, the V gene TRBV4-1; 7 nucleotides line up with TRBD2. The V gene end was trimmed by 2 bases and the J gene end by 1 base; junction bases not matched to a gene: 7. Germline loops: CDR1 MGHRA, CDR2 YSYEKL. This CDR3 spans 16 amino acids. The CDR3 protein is CASSQLAGNLQETQYF. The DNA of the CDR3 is TGCGCCAGCAGCCAATTAGCGGGCAACCTCCAAGAGACCCAGTACTTC.

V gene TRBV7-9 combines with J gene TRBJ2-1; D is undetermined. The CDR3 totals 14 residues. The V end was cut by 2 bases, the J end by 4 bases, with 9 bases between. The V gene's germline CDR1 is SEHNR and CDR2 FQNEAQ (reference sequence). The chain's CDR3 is CASSLTFLYNEQFF. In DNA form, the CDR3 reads TGTGCCAGCAGCTTAACCTTCCTATACAATGAGCAGTTCTTC.